This passage covers 28 T cell receptor beta chains from one sample sequenced in a study of T cell changes during pregnancy in multiple sclerosis. TCRdb's table, derived via immunoSEQ multiplex PCR, lists solely in-frame clones and lacks some. The sample carries over 85,000 clones, more than 85% recorded once. The starting material was peripheral blood, obtained in the first trimester of pregnancy. The receptors stem from a female donor in good health, enrolled as a control in a pregnancy study.

The J gene is TRBJ2-5, the V gene TRBV7-9; the match to TRBD2 covers 7 bases. The germline V gene encodes CDR1 SEHNR and CDR2 FQNEAQ (reference sequence). The CDR3 is 14 residues long. The J segment lost 4 bases and the V segment lost 3 bases, leaving 5 bases of the junction unmatched. This CDR3 reads CASSFPTSVETQYF. The CDR3 coding sequence is TGTGCCAGCAGCTTCCCAACTAGCGTAGAGACCCAGTACTTC.

V usage is TRBV9 and J usage is TRBJ2-3; D uncertain. Deletions cut 3 bases from V and 6 bases from J, with 11 bases between. This CDR3 is built from 13 residues. CDR1 and CDR2 from the germline V gene are SGDLS and YYNGEE. The DNA for the CDR3 is TGTGCCAGCAGCGCCCTCCGAGTGGATACGCAGTATTTT. It translates to CASSALRVDTQYF. The variable domain in full, completed from reference TRBV9 and TRBJ2-3, reads DSGVTQTPKHLITATGQRVTLRCSPRSGDLSVYWYQQSLDQGLQFLIQYYNGEERAKGNILERFSAQQFPDLHSELNLSSLELGDSALYFCASSALRVDTQYFGPGTRLTVL.

The V call is TRBV7-8, the J call TRBJ2-1, with D perhaps matching TRBD1 (6 bases). Deletions cut 2 bases from V and 0 bases from J, with 20 bases between. This CDR3 region has 19 residues. CDR1 is SGHVS and CDR2 is FQNEAQ in the germline V gene. The CDR3 DNA sequence: TGTGCCAGCAGCTTAAGATCCAGGGGACCAAAGAGCTCCTACAATGAGCAGTTCTTC. Translated, it gives CASSLRSRGPKSSYNEQFF.

This clone was observed a single time. The chain links TRBV29-1 to TRBJ2-7, with 7 bases identical to TRBD1. The J segment lost 4 bases and the V segment lost 5 bases, leaving 8 bases of the junction unmatched. This CDR3 is built from 13 residues. Germline V gene lookup returns CDR1 SQVTM and CDR2 ANQGSEA. CDR3 loop: CSVYPGTAYEQYF. The CDR3 DNA is TGCAGCGTTTATCCCGGGACAGCGTACGAGCAGTACTTC.

This chain uses TRBV10-2 with TRBJ2-7; 8 positions agree with TRBD1. The V segment lost 3 bases and the J segment 0 bases; nucleotides outside the gene matches: 4. Per the germline V gene, CDR1 is WSHSY and CDR2 is SAAADI. The CDR3 consists of 15 residues. This chain's CDR3 is CASSDTGTGSYEQYF. CDR3 nucleotide sequence: TGCGCCAGCAGTGACACCGGGACAGGCTCCTACGAGCAGTACTTC.

The chain links TRBV10-3 to TRBJ1-2; 8 bases line up with TRBD1. V trimming: 6 bases; J trimming: 2 bases; junction bases outside the gene matches: 8. Germline-derived CDR1 and CDR2 are ENHRY and SYGVKD. The CDR3 contains 15 residues. CDR3 in amino acids: CAIRGGQGVNYGYTF. The CDR3 DNA follows: TGTGCCATCAGAGGAGGACAGGGTGTCAACTATGGCTACACCTTC.

The chain has TRBV9 and TRBJ2-2; D not resolved. Germline assignment: CDR1 SGDLS and CDR2 YYNGEE. This CDR3 has 12 amino acids. V gave up 3 bases and J gave up 8 bases, with 8 bases separating them. This CDR3 is CASSATRGELFF. CDR3 DNA: TGTGCCAGCAGCGCCACCAGGGGGGAGCTGTTTTTT.

For the CDR3, the DNA is TGTGCCACCAGCATTCGGGACTCCACAGATACGCAGTATTTT. It codes for CATSIRDSTDTQYF. This chain connects TRBV15 to TRBJ2-3, with a tentative D call TRBD2 (6 bases). The V gene lost 4 bases and the J gene lost 2 bases, with 10 bases spanning the gap. CDR3 length: 14 amino acids. Per the germline V gene, CDR1 is LNHNV and CDR2 is YYDKDF (reference sequence). Variable domain in full (rest from reference TRBV15 and TRBJ2-3): DAMVIQNPRYQVTQFGKPVTLSCSQTLNHNVMYWYQQKSSQAPKLLFHYYDKDFNNEADTPDNFQSRRPNTSFCFLDIRSPGLGDTAMYLCATSIRDSTDTQYFGPGTRLTVL.

This chain uses TRBV18 with TRBJ2-7; TRBD1 aligns across 8 bases. V lost 6 bases, J lost 1 base, and 8 bases stayed unmatched. Germline values: CDR1 KGHSH, CDR2 LQKENI. The CDR3 runs 15 residues. The CDR3 is CASSPGTGPSYEQYF. CDR3 DNA: TGTGCCAGCTCCCCCGGGACAGGTCCTTCCTACGAGCAGTACTTC.

This clone was counted a single time. The J gene is TRBJ2-5, the V gene TRBV9, with D possibly being TRBD1 (6 bases). The germline V gene has CDR1 SGDLS and CDR2 YYNGEE. V dropped 0 bases and J dropped 2 bases, with 8 bases sitting between them. The CDR3 loop spans 14 amino acids. The CDR3 DNA sequence: TGTGCCAGCAGCGTAGGGCAGGGGCAAGAGACCCAGTACTTC. This encodes CASSVGQGQETQYF.

The chain has TRBV5-8 and TRBJ1-1; D might be TRBD1 (6 bases). V was trimmed by 4 bases and J by 5 bases, leaving 15 bases between them. This CDR3 is 14 amino acids long. Germline V gene data show CDR1 as SGHTS and CDR2 as YDEGEE. The CDR3 region has the DNA TGTGCCAGCAGCCGGCCGGGGACACCAACTGAAGCTTTCTTT. Protein sequence: CASSRPGTPTEAFF.

This chain joins TRBV6-5 and TRBJ2-7, with TRBD1 matching 10 bases. CDR1 is MNHEY, CDR2 SVGAGI, per germline. The V gene end was trimmed by 2 bases and the J gene end by 1 base; junction bases not matched to a gene: 2. This CDR3 has 15 amino acids. Here the CDR3 DNA reads TGTGCCAGCAGTTACGGGACAGGGGCTTCCTACGAGCAGTACTTC. It translates to CASSYGTGASYEQYF.

The CDR3 is CASSPLAGYEQYF. CDR3 nucleotide sequence: TGTGCCAGCAGCCCCCTGGCAGGGTACGAGCAGTACTTC. V and J are TRBV5-4 and TRBJ2-7, with D perhaps TRBD1 (5 bases). Germline V gene sequence: CDR1 SGHNT, CDR2 YYREEE (reference sequence). This CDR3 comprises 13 residues. The V gene lost 4 bases and the J gene lost 4 bases, with 12 bases spanning the gap.

The rearrangement uses TRBV2 and TRBJ2-2; TRBD1 might be the D (7 bases). The germline V gene encodes CDR1 SNHLY and CDR2 FYNNEI. Trimming removed 5 bases at V and 5 bases at J, with 15 bases between. The CDR3 totals 15 residues. Here the CDR3 DNA reads TGTGCCAGCAGTTATACAGGGGCGGGGACCGGGGAGCTGTTTTTT. It translates to CASSYTGAGTGELFF.

The gene calls are TRBV7-2 and TRBJ2-2, with D perhaps TRBD1 (5 bases). This CDR3 has 15 residues. Trimming cost V 5 bases and J 7 bases, with 17 bases left between them. In germline, CDR1 is SGHTA, CDR2 FQGNSA. CDR3 loop: CASSLSGYQGGELFF. The CDR3 region has the DNA TGTGCCAGCAGCCTTTCGGGCTATCAGGGCGGGGAGCTGTTTTTT. Together with reference TRBV7-2 and TRBJ2-2, the CDR3 gives the full variable domain: GAGVSQSPSNKVTEKGKDVELRCDPISGHTALYWYRQSLGQGLEFLIYFQGNSAPDKSGLPSDRFSAERTGGSVSTLTIQRTQQEDSAVYLCASSLSGYQGGELFFGEGSRLTVL.

J is TRBJ1-1 and V is TRBV5-6, with 9 bases fitting TRBD1. The V segment lost 3 bases and the J segment 1 base; nucleotides outside the gene matches: 1. CDR3 length: 14 residues. Germline CDR1 is SGHDT and CDR2 is YYEEEE. The CDR3 reads CASSWDRANTEAFF. The DNA of the CDR3 is TGTGCCAGCAGCTGGGACAGGGCGAACACTGAAGCTTTCTTT.

V usage is TRBV7-2 and J usage is TRBJ2-2; 8 nucleotides agree with TRBD2. The CDR3 has 15 amino acids. V was pared by 6 bases and J by 7 bases, with 10 bases of the junction left unmatched. Germline V gene data show CDR1 as SGHTA and CDR2 as FQGNSA. This CDR3 is CASRTSSGDGGELFF. CDR3 in DNA: TGTGCCAGCAGGACTAGTAGCGGGGACGGCGGGGAGCTGTTTTTT.

The V gene is TRBV13, the J gene TRBJ2-3, with 9 positions matching TRBD2. The V gene end was trimmed by 5 bases and the J gene end by 0 bases; junction bases not matched to a gene: 9. Germline-derived CDR1 and CDR2 are PRHDT and FYEKMQ (reference sequence). There are 17 residues in the CDR3. The DNA of the CDR3 is TGTGCCAGCAGCGTGAAGCTAGCGGGGTCTAGCACAGATACGCAGTATTTT. This gives the protein CASSVKLAGSSTDTQYF. Full variable domain (outside the CDR3, taken from reference TRBV13 and TRBJ2-3): AAGVIQSPRHLIKEKRETATLKCYPIPRHDTVYWYQQGPGQDPQFLISFYEKMQSDKGSIPDRFSAQQFSDYHSELNMSSLELGDSALYFCASSVKLAGSSTDTQYFGPGTRLTVL.

In its sample, this clone was seen a few times. The chain combines TRBV7-9 with TRBJ1-2; D is uncertain. The germline V gene has CDR1 SEHNR and CDR2 FQNEAQ (reference sequence). CDR3 length: 15 amino acids. The V end was cut by 2 bases, the J end by 2 bases, with 12 bases between. CDR3 sequence: CASSLLTPLNYGYTF. CDR3 sequence (DNA): TGTGCCAGCAGCTTACTAACCCCTTTAAACTATGGCTACACCTTC.

V gene TRBV27 combines with J gene TRBJ2-1, with TRBD2 as a possible D gene (6 bases). V lost 6 bases, J lost 5 bases, and 23 bases lay in between. The CDR3 covers 17 residues. Germline values: CDR1 MNHEY, CDR2 SMNVEV (reference sequence). CDR3 sequence reads: CASRLTRVRGGHNEQFF. The DNA for the CDR3 is TGTGCCAGCAGATTGACACGGGTGAGGGGAGGCCACAATGAGCAGTTCTTC.

The rearrangement joins TRBV5-1 to TRBJ2-7; 11 bases map to TRBD2. This CDR3 is built from 16 residues. V shed 2 bases and J 2 bases; nucleotides not matched to a gene: 6. Per the germline V gene, CDR1 is SGHRS and CDR2 is YFSETQ. DNA of the CDR3: TGCGCCAGCAGCTTCCTAGCGGGGGGACAAACCTACGAGCAGTACTTC. Translating it yields CASSFLAGGQTYEQYF.

The chain uses TRBV9 and TRBJ1-1; 9 bases are shared with TRBD1. V dropped 3 bases and J dropped 1; count of bases not matched to a gene: 7. The CDR3 runs to 16 residues. Germline values: CDR1 SGDLS, CDR2 YYNGEE. The CDR3 coding sequence is TGTGCCAGCAGCGCCCGTCCGGGACAGGGGAACACTGAAGCTTTCTTT. Translated, it gives CASSARPGQGNTEAFF.

This clone was counted once. The V and J genes are TRBV25-1 and TRBJ1-1; D perhaps matches TRBD1 (5 bases). This CDR3 is 13 amino acids long. The V gene's germline CDR1 is MGHDK and CDR2 SYGVNS. Trimming shortened V by 4 bases and J by 7 bases, and 13 bases separated the two germline ends. The CDR3 DNA is TGTGCCAGCAGTGGGGGTAGGGGAAATGAAGCTTTCTTT. This encodes CASSGGRGNEAFF.

This chain links TRBV10-3 with TRBJ1-4, with unresolved D. This CDR3 spans 15 amino acids. Germline V gene data show CDR1 as ENHRY and CDR2 as SYGVKD. The V end lost 1 base, the J end lost 5 bases, and 11 bases lay between the germline ends. The CDR3 coding sequence is TGTGCCATCAGTGAGTTAGGAGGTCTCAATGAAAAACTGTTTTTT. As protein: CAISELGGLNEKLFF.

The chain links TRBV6-1 to TRBJ1-2; D is unresolved. This CDR3 region has 11 residues. Trimming stripped 8 bases from V and 4 bases from J, with 8 bases between. Per the germline V gene, CDR1 is MNHNS and CDR2 is SASEGT. CDR3 sequence: CASGQIYGYTF. The CDR3 nucleotides read TGTGCCAGCGGCCAGATCTATGGCTACACCTTC.

The chain is built from TRBV14 and TRBJ2-1, with D tentatively TRBD1 (5 bases). Trimming pared 8 bases from V and 9 bases from J, leaving 17 bases between. CDR3 length equals 13 residues. From germline, CDR1 is SGHDN and CDR2 FVKESK. CDR3 residues: CASGARVWGEQFF. Written as DNA, the CDR3 is TGTGCCAGCGGGGCTAGGGTTTGGGGTGAGCAGTTCTTC.

This chain joins TRBV5-6 and TRBJ1-6, with unresolved D. Trimming shortened V by 0 bases and J by 4 bases, and 8 bases separated the two germline ends. This CDR3 region has 15 residues. Germline lookup yields CDR1 SGHDT and CDR2 YYEEEE. CDR3: CASSLAWRYNSPLHF. CDR3 bases: TGTGCCAGCAGCTTGGCCTGGAGGTATAATTCACCCCTCCACTTT.

The CDR3 reads CASSKDYSGNTIYF. CDR3 in DNA: TGTGCCAGCAGCAAGGACTACTCTGGAAACACCATATATTTT. The chain links TRBV11-2 to TRBJ1-3, with unresolved D. The germline V and J ends were trimmed by 5 bases and 0 bases, with 8 bases remaining between them. Germline CDR1 and CDR2: SGHAT and FQNNGV. This CDR3 is 14 amino acids long. The variable domain in full, completed from reference TRBV11-2 and TRBJ1-3, reads EAGVAQSPRYKIIEKRQSVAFWCNPISGHATLYWYQQILGQGPKLLIQFQNNGVVDDSQLPKDRFSAERLKGVDSTLKIQPAKLEDSAVYLCASSKDYSGNTIYFGEGSWLTVV.